A selection of T cell receptor beta chains follows, all from one sample in a study of blood T cell repertoires in COVID-19. Method: immunoSEQ multiplex PCR; TCRdb's copy keeps in-frame clones and lacks some. The table lists over 200,000 clones, about nine tenths of them singletons. The sequenced sample was peripheral blood. All receptors come from a man aged 25 to 40 with COVID-19, enrolled during active disease. The CDR3 runs from the conserved cysteine through the conserved F or W. D genes are given only for firm matches. Not all rows give a size; the values are once, few, many and, for expanded clones, a class.

J: TRBJ2-5; size: .; D: .; V: TRBV18; DNA: TGTGCCAGCTCACCGCGGGGACAGAAAGAGACCCAGTACTTC; CDR3: CASSPRGQKETQYF
J: TRBJ2-1; size: once; D: .; V: TRBV5-5; DNA: TGTGCCAGCAGCTTGGACCCTAACTCCTACAATGAGCAGTTCTTC; CDR3: CASSLDPNSYNEQFF
J: TRBJ1-2; size: .; D: TRBD1; V: TRBV4-2; DNA: TGTGCCAGCAGCCAAGGCGACAGGGACCCCTATGGCTACACCTTC; CDR3: CASSQGDRDPYGYTF
J: TRBJ1-5; size: .; D: .; V: TRBV19; DNA: TGTGCCAGTAGTGAGTGGAGTCCTAATCAGCCCCAGCATTTT; CDR3: CASSEWSPNQPQHF
J: TRBJ1-2; size: .; D: .; V: TRBV10-1; DNA: TGCGCCAGCAGTCTGCCCCGGACAGAGAGTTATGGCTACACCTTC; CDR3: CASSLPRTESYGYTF
J: TRBJ1-5; size: .; D: .; V: TRBV6-2/TRBV6-3; DNA: TGTGCCAGCAGTCCCCCGGACAGTTATAGCAATCAGCCCCAGCATTTT; CDR3: CASSPPDSYSNQPQHF
J: TRBJ2-2; size: .; D: .; V: TRBV19; DNA: TGTGCCAGTTTGAGGCGGAGTTCGAACACCGGGGAGCTGTTTTTT; CDR3: CASLRRSSNTGELFF
J: TRBJ2-3; size: .; D: .; V: TRBV11-2; DNA: TGTGCCAGCAGCCTGGGAGGCCTACCCCGACCCGCAGATACGCAGTATTTT; CDR3: CASSLGGLPRPADTQYF
J: TRBJ1-2; size: .; D: TRBD1; V: TRBV6-6; DNA: TGTGCCAGCAGTCAGGATAACAGGGGATTGAGCTATGGCTACACCTTC; CDR3: CASSQDNRGLSYGYTF
J: TRBJ1-2; size: .; D: TRBD1; V: TRBV7-3; DNA: TGTGCCAGCAGCTCACCGGGACAGGGTATAAGCGGCTACACCTTC; CDR3: CASSSPGQGISGYTF